This entry is about one T cell receptor (beta chain). The antigen remains undetermined. The germline V gene encodes CDR1 SEHNR and CDR2 FQNEAQ (reference sequence). The CDR3 is made up of 13 amino acids. The V end lost 4 bases, the J end lost 0 bases, and 4 bases lay between the germline ends. This specimen comes from a study of T cell repertoires in cytomegalovirus infection. TCRdb re-derived calls from the reads in MiXCR, one entry per CDR3 protein. This table holds around 300,000 distinct CDR3 sequences, about 25% found once. The sequencing used cultured PBMCs, collected from culture after CMV antigen stimulation. The origin of this receptor is a human donor in good health (CMV status not recorded). Some clones in this sample may be carry-over from other donors' samples. The rearrangement joins TRBV7-9 to TRBJ2-1, with D uncertain. The CDR3 protein is CASSWNSYNEQFF. The DNA of the CDR3 is TGTGCCAGCAGCTGGAACTCCTACAATGAGCAGTTCTTC.